A single sample gave rise to the 28 T cell receptor beta chains below, sequenced in a study of blood T cell repertoires in COVID-19. Using immunoSEQ multiplex PCR, the repertoire was profiled, and TCRdb retains in-frame clones only, with some absent. In the table there are approximately 37,000 clones, about nine tenths of which are singletons. Sample: peripheral blood. The receptors come from a man older than 75 with active COVID-19.

J is TRBJ1-2 and V is TRBV18; 7 bases align to TRBD1. The CDR3 is made up of 15 amino acids. With 6 bases clipped from V and 4 bases from J, the junction kept 11 bases outside the gene matches. CDR1 is KGHSH and CDR2 is LQKENI in the germline V gene. The CDR3 DNA reads TGTGCCAGCTCTCGAGGACAGGTGGAAATCTATGGCTACACCTTC. Residues: CASSRGQVEIYGYTF.

The chain's CDR3 is CASSLVGASYNEQFF. CDR3 coding DNA: TGTGCCAGCAGCTTAGTGGGAGCCTCATACAATGAGCAGTTCTTC. This sequence joins TRBV7-2 and TRBJ2-1; TRBD2 might be the D (5 bases). The V gene lost 1 base and the J gene lost 4 bases, with 11 bases spanning the gap. Germline V gives CDR1 SGHTA, CDR2 FQGNSA. The CDR3 contains 15 residues. Based on the CDR3 plus reference TRBV7-2 and TRBJ2-1, the full variable domain is GAGVSQSPSNKVTEKGKDVELRCDPISGHTALYWYRQSLGQGLEFLIYFQGNSAPDKSGLPSDRFSAERTGGSVSTLTIQRTQQEDSAVYLCASSLVGASYNEQFFGPGTRLTVL.

This sequence joins TRBV19 and TRBJ2-3, with D maybe TRBD2 (5 bases). V was shortened by 9 bases and J by 6 bases, with 10 bases between the two germline ends. Germline V gives CDR1 LNHDA, CDR2 SQIVND (reference sequence). The CDR3 has 11 residues. The DNA for the CDR3 is TGTGCCAGCGGGTGGAGGGATACGCAGTATTTT. Its protein is CASGWRDTQYF. The entire variable domain, with the rest obtained from reference TRBV19 and TRBJ2-3, is as follows: DGGITQSPKYLFRKEGQNVTLSCEQNLNHDAMYWYRQDPGQGLRLIYYSQIVNDFQKGDIAEGYSVSREKKESFPLTVTSAQKNPTAFYLCASGWRDTQYFGPGTRLTVL.

The J gene is TRBJ2-1, the V gene TRBV6-4; 9 bases agree with TRBD2. CDR1 MRHNA and CDR2 SNTAGT come from the germline V gene. After removal of 2 bases from V and 0 bases from J, the junction contained 2 bases not matched to a gene. The CDR3 spans 16 residues. The CDR3 spells CASSDSGGFSYNEQFF. In DNA form, the CDR3 reads TGTGCCAGCAGTGACAGCGGGGGGTTCTCCTACAATGAGCAGTTCTTC.

The chain is built from TRBV27 and TRBJ2-7, with D tentatively TRBD2 (5 bases). There are 11 residues in the CDR3. Germline lookup yields CDR1 MNHEY and CDR2 SMNVEV (reference sequence). V was trimmed by 2 bases and J by 8 bases, leaving 7 bases between them. The DNA of the CDR3 is TGTGCCAGCAGTTTAGCCGGGAAGCAGTACTTC. It specifies CASSLAGKQYF.

This clone was recorded once. V usage is TRBV10-1 and J usage is TRBJ1-1; a possible D gene is TRBD1 (5 bases). With 5 bases removed from V and 3 bases from J, the gap between germline ends came to 10 bases. CDR3 size: 13 residues. CDR1 WNHNN and CDR2 SYGVQD come from the germline V gene (reference sequence). CDR3 DNA sequence: TGCGCCAGCAGTCGAGACAGAGACACTGAAGCTTTCTTT. Translation: CASSRDRDTEAFF.

This chain links TRBV6-6 with TRBJ2-1; TRBD2 aligns across 9 bases. The V gene end was trimmed by 5 bases and the J gene end by 6 bases; junction bases not matched to a gene: 8. Germline-derived CDR1 and CDR2 are MNHNY and SVGAGI (reference sequence). There are 15 residues in the CDR3. The CDR3: CASSGSGSFFNEQFF. The CDR3 region has the DNA TGTGCCAGCAGTGGTAGCGGGAGTTTTTTCAATGAGCAGTTCTTC.

The chain links TRBV10-2 to TRBJ2-3, with D hard to call. V was cut by 3 bases and J by 2 bases, with 12 bases left in between. Germline CDR1 WSHSY, CDR2 SAAADI. The CDR3 has 15 residues. The CDR3 DNA sequence: TGCGCCAGCAGTGATGAAACATGGTTCACAGATACGCAGTATTTT. Its translation: CASSDETWFTDTQYF.

This chain uses TRBV29-1 with TRBJ2-2; D may be TRBD2 (5 bases). The length of the CDR3 is 14 residues. V lost 7 bases, J lost 0 bases, and 12 bases lay in between. Germline V CDR1 and CDR2: SQVTM, ANQGSEA. The CDR3 DNA follows: TGCAGCGCCTCGTATAGCGCGAACACCGGGGAGCTGTTTTTT. This translates into CSASYSANTGELFF.

This chain uses TRBV7-2 with TRBJ2-7; 15 nucleotides agree with TRBD2. The CDR3 runs to 15 residues. Germline trimming cut 5 bases from V and 6 bases from J; bases unmatched to any gene: 5. CDR1 is SGHTA and CDR2 is FQGNSA in the germline V gene. CDR3 residues: CASSPGLAGGGEQYF. CDR3 in DNA: TGTGCCAGCAGCCCGGGACTAGCGGGAGGTGGCGAGCAGTACTTC.

The chain recombines TRBV15 with TRBJ2-7; 7 bases align to TRBD1. Trimming cost V 1 base and J 9 bases; bases outside gene matches: 3. The CDR3 sequence is 12 residues long. Germline assignment: CDR1 LNHNV and CDR2 YYDKDF (reference sequence). CDR3 in DNA: TGTGCCACCAGCAGAGTCGGGGACAGGCAGTACTTC. Its translation: CATSRVGDRQYF.

The rearrangement uses TRBV2 and TRBJ2-7, with 7 bases matching TRBD1. The CDR3 is made up of 15 amino acids. V shed 7 bases and J 3 bases; nucleotides not matched to a gene: 12. Germline-derived CDR1 and CDR2 are SNHLY and FYNNEI. Here the CDR3 DNA reads TGTGCCAGCAAACAGGGGATGAACACCTTCTACGAGCAGTACTTC. It codes for CASKQGMNTFYEQYF. Full variable domain (missing parts from reference TRBV2 and TRBJ2-7): EPEVTQTPSHQVTQMGQEVILRCVPISNHLYFYWYRQILGQKVEFLVSFYNNEISEKSEIFDDQFSVERPDGSNFTLKIRSTKLEDSAMYFCASKQGMNTFYEQYFGPGTRLTVT.

This clone was picked up one time. J is TRBJ2-5 and V is TRBV5-6; 9 nucleotides agree with TRBD1. Germline V gene data show CDR1 as SGHDT and CDR2 as YYEEEE. The trim removed 7 bases at V and 0 bases at J, leaving 7 bases unmatched. The CDR3 sequence is 15 residues long. CDR3 in amino acids: CASHAGDRDQETQYF. The DNA for the CDR3 is TGTGCCAGCCATGCGGGGGACAGGGACCAAGAGACCCAGTACTTC. The full variable domain, in which reference TRBV5-6 and TRBJ2-5 provide the parts outside the CDR3, is DAGVTQSPTHLIKTRGQQVTLRCSPKSGHDTVSWYQQALGQGPQFIFQYYEEEERQRGNFPDRFSGHQFPNYSSELNVNALLLGDSALYLCASHAGDRDQETQYFGPGTRLLVL.

CDR3 protein: CASKGSGVEYEQYF. As DNA, the CDR3 is TGTGCCAGCAAGGGGAGCGGGGTGGAGTACGAGCAGTACTTC. This sequence joins TRBV7-2 and TRBJ2-7; 7 bases are shared with TRBD2. In germline, CDR1 is SGHTA, CDR2 FQGNSA. The trim removed 7 bases at V and 4 bases at J, leaving 10 bases unmatched. The CDR3 spans 14 residues.

This chain uses TRBV24-1 with TRBJ2-6, with 10 bases aligning to TRBD1. The CDR3 extends over 18 amino acids. The V and J ends lost 5 bases and 0 bases, in that order; junction bases with no gene match: 6. CDR1 KGHDR and CDR2 SFDVKD come from the germline V gene. The CDR3 nucleotides are TGTGCCACCAGTGGCGGGACAGGGGCTCTCTCTGGGGCCAACGTCCTGACTTTC. This sequence encodes CATSGGTGALSGANVLTF.

A few counts support this clone. V is TRBV9 and J is TRBJ2-3; D remains unclear. The ends were cut back, 7 bases at V and 2 bases at J, with 14 bases in the middle. CDR1 is SGDLS, CDR2 YYNGEE, per germline. There are 14 residues in the CDR3. CDR3 nucleotide sequence: TGTGCCAGCGAAGGAGCTAGTCCCACAGATACGCAGTATTTT. Its protein is CASEGASPTDTQYF.

J is TRBJ2-1 and V is TRBV3-1 (or the pseudogene TRBV3-2), with 10 nucleotides matching TRBD2. Trimming at V came to 1 base and at J to 8 bases, leaving 11 bases not matched to a gene. The CDR3 consists of 17 residues. Germline values: CDR1 LGHDT, CDR2 YNNKEL (reference sequence). For the CDR3, the DNA is TGTGCCAGCAGCCAAGTACCAGGGCTAGCGGGAGATCATGAGCAGTTCTTC. This sequence encodes CASSQVPGLAGDHEQFF.

The genes are TRBV19 and TRBJ2-3; maybe TRBD1 (5 bases). Trimming stripped 2 bases from V and 6 bases from J, with 12 bases between. Germline loops: CDR1 LNHDA, CDR2 SQIVND (reference sequence). This CDR3 has 14 residues. The DNA for the CDR3 is TGTGCCAGTAGTATAAATTACAGGTGGGATACGCAGTATTTT. It codes for CASSINYRWDTQYF.

This rearrangement joins TRBV28 to TRBJ2-5, with TRBD1 identical over 12 bases. CDR1 MDHEN and CDR2 SYDVKM come from the germline V gene. V trimming: 2 bases; J trimming: 4 bases; junction bases outside the gene matches: 5. CDR3 length: 16 amino acids. The DNA of the CDR3 is TGTGCCAGCAGTTTAGGGACAGGGGGCTATAGAGAGACCCAGTACTTC. This gives the protein CASSLGTGGYRETQYF.

This clone was seen only once. The chain carries TRBV11-2 and TRBJ1-4; 9 nucleotides match TRBD1. CDR3 length equals 15 residues. Germline V CDR1 and CDR2: SGHAT, FQNNGV. Trimming cost V 5 bases and J 6 bases; bases outside gene matches: 7. CDR3 coding DNA: TGTGCCAGCAGCCCAGGGGACAGGGACTATGAAAAACTGTTTTTT. Amino acids: CASSPGDRDYEKLFF. The full variable domain, its missing parts supplied by reference TRBV11-2 and TRBJ1-4, is EAGVAQSPRYKIIEKRQSVAFWCNPISGHATLYWYQQILGQGPKLLIQFQNNGVVDDSQLPKDRFSAERLKGVDSTLKIQPAKLEDSAVYLCASSPGDRDYEKLFFGSGTQLSVL.

The chain has TRBV5-1 and TRBJ2-6; D unresolved. V lost 1 base and J 2 bases, leaving 4 bases between the germline ends. Germline CDR1 SGHRS, CDR2 YFSETQ. This CDR3 region has 14 residues. The CDR3 sequence is CASSLSAGANVLTF. The CDR3 DNA follows: TGCGCCAGCAGCTTGTCGGCTGGGGCCAACGTCCTGACTTTC.

This clone was observed once. This rearrangement joins TRBV3-1 (or the pseudogene TRBV3-2) to TRBJ2-3; D is unclear. CDR3 length: 14 amino acids. Germline lookup yields CDR1 LGHDT and CDR2 YNNKEL (reference sequence). Deletions cut 4 bases from V and 5 bases from J, with 13 bases between. CDR3 sequence (DNA): TGTGCCAGCAGCCGAATGCCCAGTTTAGATACGCAGTATTTT. It encodes CASSRMPSLDTQYF.

The chain employs TRBV19 and TRBJ1-5; 7 bases map to TRBD1. The CDR3 runs 14 residues. Germline V gives CDR1 LNHDA, CDR2 SQIVND (reference sequence). V dropped 5 bases and J dropped 4; count of bases not matched to a gene: 5. CDR3 region: CASSRGTANQPQHF. The CDR3 DNA reads TGTGCCAGTAGTCGAGGGACAGCAAATCAGCCCCAGCATTTT.

The CDR3 spells CASSDGVLAGGPRMAKNIQYF. CDR3 nucleotides: TGCGCCAGCAGTGATGGGGTACTAGCGGGAGGGCCCCGTATGGCCAAAAACATTCAGTACTTC. The V call is TRBV10-1, the J call TRBJ2-4, with 13 bases that match TRBD2. After removal of 3 bases from V and 1 base from J, the junction contained 15 bases not matched to a gene. The germline gives CDR1 WNHNN, CDR2 SYGVQD (reference sequence). The CDR3 has 21 residues.

This chain joins TRBV5-6 and TRBJ1-2, with 10 bases fitting TRBD1. V gave up 3 bases and J gave up 10 bases; unmatched junction bases: 3. CDR1 and CDR2 from the germline V gene are SGHDT and YYEEEE. The CDR3 is 12 amino acids. This CDR3 is CASSWDRGPYTF. The CDR3 DNA follows: TGTGCCAGCAGCTGGGACAGGGGTCCCTACACCTTC.

The J gene is TRBJ1-2, the V gene TRBV28, with 9 bases fitting TRBD1. Germline CDR1 MDHEN, CDR2 SYDVKM. The CDR3 has 14 residues. After removal of 5 bases from V and 7 bases from J, the junction contained 8 bases not matched to a gene. CDR3: CASSPDRGEVGYTF. In nucleotides, the CDR3 is TGTGCCAGCAGTCCGGACAGGGGCGAGGTTGGCTACACCTTC.

The chain links TRBV6-4 to TRBJ2-1; 7 positions agree with TRBD2. The V gene end was trimmed by 5 bases and the J gene end by 9 bases; junction bases not matched to a gene: 4. This CDR3 region has 12 residues. Germline values: CDR1 MRHNA, CDR2 SNTAGT. In nucleotides, the CDR3 is TGTGCCAGCAGTCCCTCGGGAGGTGAGCAGTTCTTC. Amino acids: CASSPSGGEQFF.

The V gene is TRBV6-1, the J gene TRBJ2-7; tentative D call: TRBD1 (6 bases). Germline assignment: CDR1 MNHNS and CDR2 SASEGT. CDR3 length equals 14 residues. Trimming shortened V by 3 bases and J by 6 bases, and 15 bases separated the two germline ends. This chain's CDR3 is CASSESRGLGEQYF. The DNA of the CDR3 is TGTGCCAGCAGTGAGAGCAGGGGCTTGGGCGAGCAGTACTTC.